This is a list of T cell receptor beta chains from one sample in a study of blood T cell repertoires in COVID-19. Libraries were prepared by immunoSEQ multiplex PCR; TCRdb keeps only in-frame clonotypes and omits some of them. Of approximately 170,000 clones listed, about 74% are singletons. Sample: peripheral blood. The receptors originated from a woman of 80 years or more with acute or convalescent COVID-19. Both conserved end residues are part of each CDR3. A D gene is named only where the DNA matches it firmly. A row's size may be missing; if present it is once, few, many or a size class.

TRBV19,TRBD1,TRBJ2-1,-,TGTGCCAGTAATCCGAGGACAGGGTCGATCAATGAGCAGTTCTTC,CASNPRTGSINEQFF
TRBV28,-,TRBJ2-3,-,TGTGCCAGCAGCCCTTTATTACAGGGGGGGGATACGCAGTATTTT,CASSPLLQGGDTQYF
TRBV5-1,TRBD2,TRBJ2-7,-,TGCGCCAGCAGCCACGGGACTAGCGGGTACTACGAGCAGTACTTC,CASSHGTSGYYEQYF
TRBV6-2/TRBV6-3,TRBD1,TRBJ2-7,few,TGTGCCAGCAGTTCCACCGACAGGGGGCCCCTATACGAGCAGTACTTC,CASSSTDRGPLYEQYF
TRBV10-3,TRBD1,TRBJ2-2,-,TGTGCCATCAGTGGGGACAGGGAAGGCGGGGAGCTGTTTTTT,CAISGDREGGELFF
TRBV5-1,TRBD1,TRBJ1-1,-,TGCGCCAGCAGCTCCTATGGACAGGGGGCGGAAGCTTTCTTT,CASSSYGQGAEAFF
TRBV29-1,TRBD1,TRBJ1-2,-,TGCAGCGCTGTTGAACCGGGACAGGGATTTGGCTACACCTTC,CSAVEPGQGFGYTF
TRBV18,TRBD1,TRBJ1-1,once,TGTGCCAGCTCACCTAACCAGGGGGACACTGAAGCTTTCTTT,CASSPNQGDTEAFF
TRBV6-5,TRBD1,TRBJ1-6,-,TGTGCCAGCAGTTACTGGGACAGAGGACGATCACCCCTCCACTTT,CASSYWDRGRSPLHF
TRBV29-1,-,TRBJ1-3,-,TGCAGCGTCGGGGGGCAGGGGTACGGAAACACCATATATTTT,CSVGGQGYGNTIYF
TRBV7-2,TRBD2,TRBJ2-2,few,TGTGCCAGCAGCCCAAGACTAGCGGTGAACACCGGGGAGCTGTTTTTT,CASSPRLAVNTGELFF
TRBV6-1,-,TRBJ2-7,once,TGTGCCAGCAGTGAAGACCCGAGATCCTACGAGCAGTACTTC,CASSEDPRSYEQYF
TRBV19,TRBD1,TRBJ1-2,-,TGTGCCAGTAGTAGGGACAGGGGGCCGACCTTCTATGGCTACACCTTC,CASSRDRGPTFYGYTF
TRBV18,-,TRBJ2-7,few,TGTGCCAGCTCACCGGGCCGGGGCGAGCAGTACTTC,CASSPGRGEQYF
TRBV18,-,TRBJ2-6,-,TGTGCCAGCTCAGCAGGGGTCTCTGGGGCCAACGTCCTGACTTTC,CASSAGVSGANVLTF
TRBV11-2,-,TRBJ1-2,-,TGTGCCAGCAGCTTAGGGAGGCGGAAAATCTATGGCTACACCTTC,CASSLGRRKIYGYTF
TRBV30,-,TRBJ2-3,-,TGTGCCTGGAGTGTTTCTCGGGTCCTTGGAGCGGCCACAGATACGCAGTATTTT,CAWSVSRVLGAATDTQYF
TRBV5-1,-,TRBJ1-1,-,TGCGCCAGCAGCTCGGAGGGCCGCACTGAAGCTTTCTTT,CASSSEGRTEAFF
TRBV6-5,TRBD2,TRBJ2-1,-,TGTGCCAGCAGTTACACCACTAGCGGGATCAATGAGCAGTTCTTC,CASSYTTSGINEQFF
TRBV20-1,-,TRBJ2-7,-,TGCAGTGCTAGAAACTCTCTCGAGCAGTACTTC,CSARNSLEQYF
TRBV19,TRBD2,TRBJ2-3,few,TGTGCCACCTCGTCGGATCGTGCTAGCGGGGGGGCAGATACGCAGTATTTT,CATSSDRASGGADTQYF
TRBV28,-,TRBJ1-1,once,TGTGCCAGCAGTTTAGTACAGGCGCGCACTGAAGCTTTCTTT,CASSLVQARTEAFF
TRBV14,-,TRBJ2-3,-,TGTGCCAGCAGCCCGATCCTAGAGGCGAGGCCAGATACGCAGTATTTT,CASSPILEARPDTQYF
TRBV9,TRBD2,TRBJ2-3,many,TGTGCCAGCAGCGTCTTAGCGGGAGATAGAGATACGCAGTATTTT,CASSVLAGDRDTQYF
TRBV7-3,TRBD1,TRBJ2-1,-,TGTGCCAGCAGCCCCGGGACAGCCAATGAGCAGTTCTTC,CASSPGTANEQFF
TRBV30,-,TRBJ1-1,once,TGTGCCTGGAGTGGACAGAACACTGAAGCTTTCTTT,CAWSGQNTEAFF
TRBV5-1,-,TRBJ2-5,-,TGCGCCAGCAGCACAGGACAGAAGGAGACCCAGTACTTC,CASSTGQKETQYF
TRBV3-1/TRBV3-2,-,TRBJ1-4,many,TGTGCCAGCAGCCAAGGGTACACACCTAATGAAAAACTGTTTTTT,CASSQGYTPNEKLFF
TRBV3-1/TRBV3-2,TRBD1,TRBJ1-1,-,TGTGCCAGCAGCCCCCAAGGTTGGACAGGGGGCACTGAAGCTTTCTTT,CASSPQGWTGGTEAFF
TRBV5-8,TRBD1,TRBJ1-4,-,TGTGCCAGCAGCTGGGGGACAGTGGGGTTTTATGAAAAACTGTTTTTT,CASSWGTVGFYEKLFF
TRBV12-3/TRBV12-4,TRBD1,TRBJ1-2,-,TGTGCCAGCGCGGGACAGGGCTCTCCTGGCTACACCTTC,CASAGQGSPGYTF
TRBV28,TRBD1,TRBJ1-2,-,TGTGCCAGCAGTTTATACGGGGACAGCTATGGCTACACCTTC,CASSLYGDSYGYTF
TRBV7-9,TRBD1,TRBJ1-6,-,TGTGCCAGCAGCTCGGGACAGGGTGGCTCCTATAATTCACCCCTCCACTTT,CASSSGQGGSYNSPLHF
TRBV11-2,-,TRBJ2-5,-,TGTGCCAGCAGGGGCAGGGGTTGGGAGACCCAGTACTTC,CASRGRGWETQYF
TRBV6-6,-,TRBJ1-5,-,TGTGCCAGCAGTTACTTTACAGACAATCAGCCCCAGCATTTT,CASSYFTDNQPQHF
TRBV11-2,-,TRBJ2-7,few,TGTGCCAGCAGCCCCCACCAGACTCTCCTTCAGAACTACGAGCAGTACTTC,CASSPHQTLLQNYEQYF
TRBV7-3,TRBD2,TRBJ2-5,-,TGTGCCAGCAGCTTAACGTTCGGGAGGGTAGAGACCCAGTACTTC,CASSLTFGRVETQYF
TRBV12-3/TRBV12-4,-,TRBJ2-3,-,TGTGCCAGCACCCCCCGGGGCACAGATACGCAGTATTTT,CASTPRGTDTQYF